The clone carrying this TCR beta chain was counted at least ten times. The antigen remains undetermined. The TCR beta CDR3 regions underwent amplification using RNA transcripts as the source. An initial round of RT-PCR targeting the TCR CDR3 relied on the HTBI primer set. Via MiXCR, TCRdb re-called the multiplex PCR reads, giving one row per CDR3 protein. The sample records approximately 740,000 distinct CDR3 sequences, about 15% being singletons. J gave up 1 base and V 0 bases, and 22 bases lay outside the gene matches. CDR1 is SGHNT and CDR2 is YENEEA in the germline V gene. CDR3 length: 23 amino acids. The sample originates from a study of T cells in Graves' hyperthyroidism and ophthalmopathy. Study background: Peripheral blood was obtained at initial diagnosis, preceding any treatment. Study observations and caveats: Researchers report that a 13 V-J model separated ophthalmopathy from stable hyperthyroidism.

Newly diagnosed hyperthyroidism, duration under 2 months, in patients aged 18 to 65. Exclusion followed for patients with uncontrolled infection, other autoimmune disease, pregnancy or lactation. The gene calls are TRBV11-3 and TRBJ2-1; 9 bases match TRBD2. Sequencing input: blood. This TCR derives from a woman in her late teens or twenties with Graves' hyperthyroidism. CDR3 nucleotides: TGTGCCAGCAGCTTAGAAGGCAGGGTTGCGGGAGGGGTGTCCAGGGCATCCTACAATGAGCAGTTCTTC. Encoded protein: CASSLEGRVAGGVSRASYNEQFF.